The rows below give T cell receptor beta chains drawn from one sample of a study of metastatic and nonmetastatic thyroid tumors. TCRdb ran MiXCR on the PCR reads. The sample has over 30,000 clones; approximately 8% are singletons. Source material: blood. The source is a female donor with papillary thyroid cancer or a benign thyroid nodule (not recorded which). Some clones in this sample may be carry-over from other donors' samples. Both conserved end residues are part of each CDR3. D genes are given only for firm matches. The size field is filled for only some rows; it gives once, few, many or a size class.

j_call | clone_size | d_call | cdr3_length | v_call | cdr3_nt | cdr3_aa
TRBJ2-7 | many | NA | 15 | TRBV6-1 | TGTGCCACCGCGACGGACTATACTACGGTTTACGAGCAGTACTTC | CATATDYTTVYEQYF
TRBJ2-1 | many | TRBD2 | 16 | TRBV28 | TGTGCCAGCTACCCCCCGGCAGCGGGAGAGGTATATGAGCAGTTCTTC | CASYPPAAGEVYEQFF
TRBJ1-1 | many | TRBD1 | 13 | TRBV20-1 | TGCAGTGCTAGAGAGGCAGGGGGCACTGAAGCTTTCTTT | CSAREAGGTEAFF
TRBJ1-2 | many | NA | 12 | TRBV3-1 | TGTGCCAGCAGCCAAGTTCGGGGGGGCTACACCTTC | CASSQVRGGYTF
TRBJ2-6 | many | NA | 16 | TRBV24-1 | TGTGCCACCAGTGATTTGCGAGACTCTGGGGCCAACGTCCTGACTTTC | CATSDLRDSGANVLTF
TRBJ1-4 | many | TRBD1 | 15 | TRBV4-3 | TGCGCCAGCAGCCCACGGGACAGAAAGAATGAAAAACTGTTTTTT | CASSPRDRKNEKLFF
TRBJ2-1 | NA | TRBD2 | 15 | TRBV7-3 | TGTGCCAGCAGCCCCCAGACTAGCGGTAACAATGAGCAGTTCTTC | CASSPQTSGNNEQFF
TRBJ2-2 | many | NA | 16 | TRBV5-5 | TGTGCCAGCAGCGTTGGGTGGGGAGGGAACACCGGGGAGCTGTTTTTT | CASSVGWGGNTGELFF
TRBJ1-4 | many | NA | 15 | TRBV6-1 | TGTGCCAGCAGGAGGACAGACGCAACTAATGAAAAACTGTTTTTT | CASRRTDATNEKLFF
TRBJ1-1 | many | TRBD1 | 15 | TRBV10-3 | TGTGCCATCAGTGCACAGGGGCTGGGGAACACTGAAGCTTTCTTT | CAISAQGLGNTEAFF
TRBJ2-7 | many | NA | 17 | TRBV4-1 | TGCGCCAGCAGCCAGGAAACGACAGGCTCTCGCTCCTACGAGCAGTACTTC | CASSQETTGSRSYEQYF
TRBJ1-2 | many | TRBD1 | 18 | TRBV15 | TGTGCCACCAGCAGGGATTTCTTTTCCGGGACAGGGGTTGATGGCTACACCTTC | CATSRDFFSGTGVDGYTF
TRBJ2-7 | many | NA | 16 | TRBV5-1 | TGCGCCAGCAGCTTGGATGTGCAATCCTGGTCCTACGAGCAGTACTTC | CASSLDVQSWSYEQYF